The present T cell receptor beta chain was sequenced within a study of OX40 agonist ivuxolimab in advanced cancers. Sampling of blood occurred at baseline, cycle 4 day 1, and cycle 7 day 1. Sequencing was performed with immunoSEQ multiplex PCR; in TCRdb, only in-frame clones are kept and a portion is missing. The sample has 45,000 to 65,000 clones; 81% are singletons. On this clone: Its antigen is unknown.

CDR1 and CDR2 from the germline V gene are LNHDA and SQIVND (reference sequence). This CDR3 is built from 14 residues. V lost 5 bases to trimming and J lost 4 bases; unmatched junction nucleotides: 5. Findings of the study overall: The CD4+ and CD8+ T cells in the blood had expanded clonally by week 6 at 0.1 to 3.0 mg/kg. Among T cells, CD8+ cells averaged more expanded clones than CD4+ cells.

The source material was CD4+ or CD8+ T cells sorted from blood, sampled in a trial of the OX40 agonist ivuxolimab. This clonotype was obtained from an adult with an advanced solid tumor such as melanoma, head and neck, liver or kidney cancer. The rearrangement joins TRBV19 to TRBJ1-2, with TRBD1 matching 9 bases. This CDR3 reads CASSGQGPIYGYTF. The CDR3 bases are TGTGCCAGTAGTGGACAGGGGCCTATCTATGGCTACACCTTC. The whole variable domain, filled in from reference TRBV19 and TRBJ1-2, reads DGGITQSPKYLFRKEGQNVTLSCEQNLNHDAMYWYRQDPGQGLRLIYYSQIVNDFQKGDIAEGYSVSREKKESFPLTVTSAQKNPTAFYLCASSGQGPIYGYTFGSGTRLTVV.